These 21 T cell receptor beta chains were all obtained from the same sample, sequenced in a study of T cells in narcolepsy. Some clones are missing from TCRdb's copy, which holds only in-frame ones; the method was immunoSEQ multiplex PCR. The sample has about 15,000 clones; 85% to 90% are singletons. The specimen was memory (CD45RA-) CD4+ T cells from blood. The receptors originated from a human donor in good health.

The chain's CDR3 is CASSPSQGSQPQHF. CDR3 nucleotides: TGTGCCAGCTCACCGAGCCAGGGGAGTCAGCCCCAGCATTTT. V gene TRBV18 combines with J gene TRBJ1-5, with D perhaps matching TRBD1 (6 bases). Germline V gene sequence: CDR1 KGHSH, CDR2 LQKENI. CDR3 length: 14 residues. V was pared by 3 bases and J by 6 bases, with 12 bases between.

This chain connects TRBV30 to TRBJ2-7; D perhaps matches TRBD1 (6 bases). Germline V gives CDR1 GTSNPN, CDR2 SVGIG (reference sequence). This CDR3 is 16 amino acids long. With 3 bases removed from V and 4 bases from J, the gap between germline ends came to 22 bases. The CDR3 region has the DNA TGTGCCTGGAGCGCCCAAAACAAAGGGGGACAATACGAGCAGTACTTC. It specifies CAWSAQNKGGQYEQYF.

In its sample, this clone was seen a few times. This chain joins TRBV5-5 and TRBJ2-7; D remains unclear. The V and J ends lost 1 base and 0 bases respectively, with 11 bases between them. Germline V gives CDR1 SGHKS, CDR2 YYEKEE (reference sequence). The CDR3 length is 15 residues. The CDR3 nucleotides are TGTGCCAGCAGCTTGTCAGTTTCAAGCTCCTACGAGCAGTACTTC. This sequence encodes CASSLSVSSSYEQYF.

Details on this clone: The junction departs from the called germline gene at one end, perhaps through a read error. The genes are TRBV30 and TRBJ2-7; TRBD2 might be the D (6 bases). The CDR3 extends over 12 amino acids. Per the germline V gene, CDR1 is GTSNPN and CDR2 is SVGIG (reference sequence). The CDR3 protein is CAWKVGGYEQYF. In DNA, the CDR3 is TGCGCCTGGAAAGTCGGGGGATACGAGCAGTACTTC. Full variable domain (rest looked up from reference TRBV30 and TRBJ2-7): SQTIHQWPATLVQPVGSPLSLECTVEGTSNPNLYWYRQAAGRGLQLLFYSVGIGQISSEVPQNLSASRPQDRQFILSSKKLLLSDSGFYLCAWKVGGYEQYFGPGTRLTVT.

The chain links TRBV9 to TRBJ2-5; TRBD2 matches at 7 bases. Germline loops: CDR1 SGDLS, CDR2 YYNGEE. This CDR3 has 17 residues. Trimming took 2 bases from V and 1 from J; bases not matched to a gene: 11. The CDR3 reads CASSVGGGRSAQETQYF. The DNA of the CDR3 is TGTGCCAGCAGCGTGGGGGGAGGGAGAAGTGCCCAAGAGACCCAGTACTTC.

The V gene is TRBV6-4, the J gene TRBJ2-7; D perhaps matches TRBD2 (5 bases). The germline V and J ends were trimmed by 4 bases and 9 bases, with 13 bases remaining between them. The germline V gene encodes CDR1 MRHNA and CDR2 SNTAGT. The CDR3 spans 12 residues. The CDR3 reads CASSARRVGQYF. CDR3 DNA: TGTGCCAGCAGTGCCCGGCGGGTAGGGCAGTACTTC.

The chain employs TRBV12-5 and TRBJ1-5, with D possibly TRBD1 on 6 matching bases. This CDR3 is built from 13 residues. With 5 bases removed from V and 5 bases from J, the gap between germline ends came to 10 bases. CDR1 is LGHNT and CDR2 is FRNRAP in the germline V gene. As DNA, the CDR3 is TGTGCTAGTGGTGTACAGGGAGATCAGCCCCAGCATTTT. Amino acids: CASGVQGDQPQHF.

CDR3 bases: TGTGCCAGCAGACTCCCCTGGTATGGCTACACCTTC. Translation gives CASRLPWYGYTF. This sequence joins TRBV28 and TRBJ1-2; D not resolved. This CDR3 is built from 12 residues. Germline loops: CDR1 MDHEN, CDR2 SYDVKM. V shed 6 bases and J shed 5 bases, with 10 bases lying between them.

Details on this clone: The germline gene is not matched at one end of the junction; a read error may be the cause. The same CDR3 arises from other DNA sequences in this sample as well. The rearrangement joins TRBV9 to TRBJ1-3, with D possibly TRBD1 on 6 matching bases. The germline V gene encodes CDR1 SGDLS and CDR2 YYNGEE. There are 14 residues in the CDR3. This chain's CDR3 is CASSPQGSGNTIYF. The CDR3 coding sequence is TGTGCCAGCAGCCCACAGGGCTCTGGAAACACTATATATTTT.

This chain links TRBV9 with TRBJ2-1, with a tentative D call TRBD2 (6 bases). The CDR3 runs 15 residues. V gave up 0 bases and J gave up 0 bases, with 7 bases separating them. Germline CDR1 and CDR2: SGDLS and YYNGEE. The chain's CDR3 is CASSVVGGSYNEQFF. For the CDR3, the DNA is TGTGCCAGCAGCGTAGTGGGGGGCTCCTACAATGAGCAGTTCTTC.

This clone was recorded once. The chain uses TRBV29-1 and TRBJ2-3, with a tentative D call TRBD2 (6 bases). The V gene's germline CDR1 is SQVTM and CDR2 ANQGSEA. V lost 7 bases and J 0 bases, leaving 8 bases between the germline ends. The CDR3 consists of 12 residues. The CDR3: CSGTTSTDTQYF. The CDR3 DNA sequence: TGCAGCGGGACTACTAGCACAGATACGCAGTATTTT.

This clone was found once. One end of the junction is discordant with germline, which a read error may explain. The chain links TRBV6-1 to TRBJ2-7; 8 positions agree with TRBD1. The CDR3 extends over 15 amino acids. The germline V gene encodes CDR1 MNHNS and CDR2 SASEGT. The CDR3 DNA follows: TGTGCCATCAGTGCCATAGACAGGGGCGCCCACGAGCAGTACTTC. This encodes CAISAIDRGAHEQYF.

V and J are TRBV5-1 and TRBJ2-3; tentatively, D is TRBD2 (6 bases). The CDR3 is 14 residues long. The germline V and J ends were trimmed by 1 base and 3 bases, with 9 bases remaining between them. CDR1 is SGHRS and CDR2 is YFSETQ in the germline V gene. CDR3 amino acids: CASSLIRGTDTQYF. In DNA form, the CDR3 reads TGCGCCAGCAGCTTGATTCGGGGGACAGATACGCAGTATTTT. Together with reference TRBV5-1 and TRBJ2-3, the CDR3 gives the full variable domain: KAGVTQTPRYLIKTRGQQVTLSCSPISGHRSVSWYQQTPGQGLQFLFEYFSETQRNKGNFPGRFSGRQFSNSRSEMNVSTLELGDSALYLCASSLIRGTDTQYFGPGTRLTVL.

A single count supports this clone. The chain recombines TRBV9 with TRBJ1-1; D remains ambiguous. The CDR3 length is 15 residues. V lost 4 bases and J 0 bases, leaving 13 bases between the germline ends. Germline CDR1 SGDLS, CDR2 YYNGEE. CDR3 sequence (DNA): TGTGCCAGCAGCTCTTCGGACGGTTTGAACACTGAAGCTTTCTTT. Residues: CASSSSDGLNTEAFF.

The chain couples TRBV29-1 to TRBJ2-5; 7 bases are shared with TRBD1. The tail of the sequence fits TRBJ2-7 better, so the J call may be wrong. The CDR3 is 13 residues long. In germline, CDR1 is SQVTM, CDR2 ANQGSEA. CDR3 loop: CSSFLRDSGEQYF. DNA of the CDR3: TGCAGCTCTTTTCTCCGGGACAGTGGCGAGCAGTACTTC.

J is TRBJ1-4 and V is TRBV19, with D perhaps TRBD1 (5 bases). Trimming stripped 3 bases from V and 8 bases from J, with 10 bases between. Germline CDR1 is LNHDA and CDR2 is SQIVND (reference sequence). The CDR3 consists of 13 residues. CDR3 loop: CASSMTGGEKLFF. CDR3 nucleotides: TGTGCCAGTAGTATGACGGGGGGGGAAAAACTGTTTTTT.

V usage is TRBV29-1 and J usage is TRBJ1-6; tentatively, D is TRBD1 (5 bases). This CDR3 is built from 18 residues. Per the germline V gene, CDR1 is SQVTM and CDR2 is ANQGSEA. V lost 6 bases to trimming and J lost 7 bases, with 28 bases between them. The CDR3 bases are TGCAGCGTCCACGTACCGGGGCTCCATCCAACAGACAATTCACCCCTCCACTTT. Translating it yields CSVHVPGLHPTDNSPLHF.

CDR3 sequence (DNA): TGTGCCAGCAGCAAAGAAGAGACCCAGTACTTC. As protein: CASSKEETQYF. This chain uses TRBV7-8 with TRBJ2-5; D not resolved. The CDR3 is 11 amino acids. Trimming took 5 bases from V and 3 from J, leaving 4 bases between them. In germline, CDR1 is SGHVS, CDR2 FQNEAQ.

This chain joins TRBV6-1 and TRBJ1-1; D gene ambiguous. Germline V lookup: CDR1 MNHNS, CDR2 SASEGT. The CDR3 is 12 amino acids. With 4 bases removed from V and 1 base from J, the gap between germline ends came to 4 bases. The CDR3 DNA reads TGTGCCAGCAGTGGGAGGAACACTGAAGCTTTCTTT. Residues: CASSGRNTEAFF.

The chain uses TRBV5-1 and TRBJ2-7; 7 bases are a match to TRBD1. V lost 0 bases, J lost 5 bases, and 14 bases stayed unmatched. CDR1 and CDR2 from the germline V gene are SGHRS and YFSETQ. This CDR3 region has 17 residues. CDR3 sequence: CASSLGQGLVWVHEQYF. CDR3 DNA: TGCGCCAGCAGCTTGGGACAGGGTCTAGTTTGGGTCCACGAGCAGTACTTC.

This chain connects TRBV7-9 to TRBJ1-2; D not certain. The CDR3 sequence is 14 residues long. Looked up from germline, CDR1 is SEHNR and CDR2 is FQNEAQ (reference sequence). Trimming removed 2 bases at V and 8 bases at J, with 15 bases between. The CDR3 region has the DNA TGTGCCAGCAGCTTAACTGGCGGTCCGAACGGCTACACCTTC. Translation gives CASSLTGGPNGYTF.